Listed here are 28 T cell receptor beta chains from one sample, sequenced in a study of OX40 agonist ivuxolimab in advanced cancers. Clones were read by immunoSEQ multiplex PCR, and TCRdb kept only the in-frame ones, dropping some. The sample has about 110,000 clones; roughly nine tenths are singletons. The specimen comprised CD4+ or CD8+ T cells sorted from blood, sampled in a trial of the OX40 agonist ivuxolimab. Receptors originate from an adult with an advanced solid tumor such as melanoma, head and neck, liver or kidney cancer.

The chain employs TRBV6-5 and TRBJ2-7, with unresolved D. From germline, CDR1 is MNHEY and CDR2 SVGAGI. The CDR3 loop spans 13 amino acids. The V and J ends lost 4 bases and 3 bases respectively, with 10 bases between them. The CDR3 DNA sequence: TGTGCCAGCAGTTCTGGCGGCAACTACGAGCAGTACTTC. It codes for CASSSGGNYEQYF.

The chain uses TRBV2 and TRBJ2-5, with 9 bases identical to TRBD1. Unmatched junction bases numbered 12, after V lost 10 bases and J lost 3 bases. CDR1 and CDR2 from the germline V gene are SNHLY and FYNNEI. The CDR3 length is 15 residues. The CDR3 reads CATLGPGQGKETQYF. The CDR3 DNA is TGTGCCACCTTAGGCCCGGGACAGGGAAAAGAGACCCAGTACTTC.

This chain uses TRBV29-1 with TRBJ2-2, with D perhaps TRBD1 (7 bases). Germline lookup yields CDR1 SQVTM and CDR2 ANQGSEA. The CDR3 runs to 14 residues. Trimming stripped 5 bases from V and 3 bases from J, with 13 bases between. The CDR3 protein is CSVRRGRDTGELFF. CDR3 nucleotide sequence: TGCAGCGTTCGGAGGGGGCGAGACACCGGGGAGCTGTTTTTT.

The chain employs TRBV7-9 and TRBJ1-4, with D hard to call. There are 18 residues in the CDR3. The V end lost 8 bases, the J end lost 2 bases, and 24 bases lay between the germline ends. The germline CDR1 and CDR2 sequences are SEHNR and FQNEAQ (reference sequence). CDR3 protein: CASSPREEGLPTNEKLFF. The DNA for the CDR3 is TGTGCCAGCTCTCCCCGCGAGGAAGGCCTTCCCACTAATGAAAAACTGTTTTTT.

The gene calls are TRBV19 and TRBJ2-5; D gene unclear. With 0 bases removed from V and 5 bases from J, the gap between germline ends came to 10 bases. The germline V gene has CDR1 LNHDA and CDR2 SQIVND (reference sequence). The CDR3 has 14 amino acids. CDR3 nucleotides: TGTGCCAGTAGTATAGATCGCGGCGCCGAGACCCAGTACTTC. Protein sequence: CASSIDRGAETQYF. Full variable domain (outside the CDR3, taken from reference TRBV19 and TRBJ2-5): DGGITQSPKYLFRKEGQNVTLSCEQNLNHDAMYWYRQDPGQGLRLIYYSQIVNDFQKGDIAEGYSVSREKKESFPLTVTSAQKNPTAFYLCASSIDRGAETQYFGPGTRLLVL.

V gene TRBV28 combines with J gene TRBJ1-1; tentative D call: TRBD1 (5 bases). Trimming took 6 bases from V and 7 from J, leaving 12 bases between them. Germline CDR1 reads MDHEN; CDR2 reads SYDVKM. The CDR3 extends over 12 amino acids. CDR3 sequence: CASSLGPLEAFF. CDR3 bases: TGTGCCAGCAGCCTGGGGCCGCTTGAAGCTTTCTTT.

This chain uses TRBV7-2 with TRBJ2-2; D ambiguous. The CDR3 length is 14 residues. Between the trimmed V and J ends, which lost 7 bases and 4 bases, there was a span of 13 bases. CDR1 and CDR2 (germline): SGHTA, FQGNSA. CDR3 nucleotides: TGTGCCAGCATCCCCTTCGTGGGCACCGGGGAGCTGTTTTTT. Translation: CASIPFVGTGELFF.

The V call is TRBV5-6, the J call TRBJ1-1, with D possibly TRBD1 on 5 matching bases. Germline V CDR1 and CDR2: SGHDT, YYEEEE. The CDR3 loop spans 16 amino acids. The V and J ends lost 0 bases and 2 bases respectively, with 14 bases between them. The CDR3 region is CASSLEGAGSNTEAFF. CDR3 in DNA: TGTGCCAGCAGCTTGGAAGGGGCAGGGAGTAACACTGAAGCTTTCTTT.

The table lists this clone with a count of one. The rearrangement uses TRBV27 and TRBJ2-1; possibly TRBD2 for D (7 bases). The CDR3 totals 15 residues. CDR1 and CDR2 (germline): MNHEY, SMNVEV (reference sequence). V shed 7 bases and J shed 8 bases, with 21 bases lying between them. The CDR3 DNA reads as TGTGCCAGCACCCTAGGGAGGGGGGCTAGCGATGAGCAGTTCTTC. This gives the protein CASTLGRGASDEQFF.

The chain combines TRBV19 with TRBJ1-1; D is ambiguous. V dropped 3 bases and J dropped 0 bases, with 11 bases sitting between them. Germline values: CDR1 LNHDA, CDR2 SQIVND (reference sequence). This CDR3 region has 15 residues. The CDR3: CASSIQGNLNTEAFF. The CDR3 bases are TGTGCCAGTAGTATTCAAGGGAACCTGAACACTGAAGCTTTCTTT.

The J gene is TRBJ1-1, the V gene TRBV4-2; no firm D call. CDR1 and CDR2 from the germline V gene are LGHNA and YNFKEQ. The V end lost 0 bases, the J end lost 4 bases, and 15 bases lay between the germline ends. CDR3 length equals 16 residues. CDR3 residues: CASSQESTPWGTEAFF. The CDR3 DNA sequence: TGTGCCAGCAGCCAAGAATCGACGCCGTGGGGCACTGAAGCTTTCTTT.

The rearrangement uses TRBV10-2 and TRBJ2-7; 8 nucleotides line up with TRBD1. The CDR3 sequence is 13 residues long. Germline assignment: CDR1 WSHSY and CDR2 SAAADI. V trimming: 3 bases; J trimming: 7 bases; junction bases outside the gene matches: 5. In nucleotides, the CDR3 is TGCGCCAGCAGTGACCCAGGGGGCGGTGAGCAGTACTTC. Translated: CASSDPGGGEQYF.

CDR3: CSAGVTDTQYF. Here the CDR3 DNA reads TGCAGTGCCGGGGTTACAGATACGCAGTATTTT. The chain couples TRBV20-1 to TRBJ2-3, with D tentatively TRBD2 (5 bases). The CDR3 spans 11 residues. The V and J ends lost 6 bases and 3 bases respectively, with 7 bases between them. CDR1 and CDR2 (germline): DFQATT, SNEGSKA (reference sequence).

This clone has just a few counts. The chain joins TRBV5-1 to TRBJ2-1, with TRBD2 as a possible D gene (5 bases). CDR3 length: 16 residues. The V end was cut by 0 bases, the J end by 6 bases, with 16 bases between. CDR1 is SGHRS, CDR2 YFSETQ, per germline. In DNA form, the CDR3 reads TGCGCCAGCAGCTTGGTGGTGGGTAGTCGGGGCAATGAGCAGTTCTTC. Translating gives CASSLVVGSRGNEQFF.

The V and J genes are TRBV11-2 and TRBJ1-2; D not certain. Trimming removed 1 base from V and 5 bases from J, with 2 bases in between. Germline values: CDR1 SGHAT, CDR2 FQNNGV. This CDR3 region has 11 residues. The CDR3 is CASSLGYGYTF. DNA for the CDR3: TGTGCCAGCAGCTTAGGGTATGGCTACACCTTC. The entire variable domain, with the rest obtained from reference TRBV11-2 and TRBJ1-2, is as follows: EAGVAQSPRYKIIEKRQSVAFWCNPISGHATLYWYQQILGQGPKLLIQFQNNGVVDDSQLPKDRFSAERLKGVDSTLKIQPAKLEDSAVYLCASSLGYGYTFGSGTRLTVV.

CDR3 coding DNA: TGTGCCAGTGCCACGCAGGGGAGATACGAGCAGTACTTC. It is translated as CASATQGRYEQYF. The rearrangement joins TRBV19 to TRBJ2-7, with a weak D call TRBD1 (6 bases). The CDR3 is 13 residues long. Trimming stripped 8 bases from V and 4 bases from J, with 15 bases between. CDR1 LNHDA and CDR2 SQIVND come from the germline V gene (reference sequence).

The chain combines TRBV28 with TRBJ2-5, with D tentatively TRBD2 (5 bases). From germline, CDR1 is MDHEN and CDR2 SYDVKM. CDR3 length: 14 amino acids. Deletions cut 6 bases from V and 2 bases from J, with 13 bases between. CDR3 bases: TGTGCCAGCAGCCCCATACGGGATCAAGAGACCCAGTACTTC. Encoded protein: CASSPIRDQETQYF.

This clone has only a few counts. J is TRBJ1-5 and V is TRBV13; possibly TRBD1 for D (6 bases). V was cut by 5 bases and J by 11 bases, with 16 bases left in between. Germline V lookup: CDR1 PRHDT, CDR2 FYEKMQ (reference sequence). CDR3 length: 13 amino acids. CDR3 bases: TGTGCCAGCAGCACCCGGACAGCCGAGACCCAGCATTTT. This encodes CASSTRTAETQHF.

This clone turned up a few times. J is TRBJ2-3 and V is TRBV5-5, with 8 bases matching TRBD2. Germline-derived CDR1 and CDR2 are SGHKS and YYEKEE (reference sequence). The junction had 3 bases not matched to a gene; V was cut back by 1 base and J by 5 bases. The CDR3 runs 14 residues. CDR3 DNA sequence: TGTGCCAGCAGCTTGTCGGGGGGGAGAGATACGCAGTATTTT. This translates into CASSLSGGRDTQYF.

The sample holds one count of this clone. The chain couples TRBV18 to TRBJ1-4, with D tentatively TRBD1 (5 bases). The CDR3 is made up of 15 amino acids. Looked up from germline, CDR1 is KGHSH and CDR2 is LQKENI. The V end was cut by 3 bases, the J end by 8 bases, with 16 bases between. CDR3 region: CASSPTAREYEKLFF. CDR3 nucleotide sequence: TGTGCCAGCTCACCGACAGCAAGGGAGTACGAAAAACTGTTTTTT. The variable domain in full, completed from reference TRBV18 and TRBJ1-4, reads NAGVMQNPRHLVRRRGQEARLRCSPMKGHSHVYWYRQLPEEGLKFMVYLQKENIIDESGMPKERFSAEFPKEGPSILRIQQVVRGDSAAYFCASSPTAREYEKLFFGSGTQLSVL.

V usage is TRBV7-2 and J usage is TRBJ2-3, with 7 nucleotides matching TRBD2. J gave up 1 base and V 4 bases, and 14 bases lay outside the gene matches. Germline assignment: CDR1 SGHTA and CDR2 FQGNSA. This CDR3 is 18 amino acids long. As DNA, the CDR3 is TGTGCCAGCAGCTCTAGGTCTTCGCGGGGGTTTCGCACAGATACGCAGTATTTT. This sequence encodes CASSSRSSRGFRTDTQYF.

J is TRBJ2-7 and V is TRBV2, with D maybe TRBD1 (6 bases). Deletions cut 2 bases from V and 7 bases from J, with 15 bases between. Germline V gene sequence: CDR1 SNHLY, CDR2 FYNNEI. The CDR3 has 14 residues. CDR3: CASSERAGAWEQYF. CDR3 nucleotide sequence: TGTGCCAGCAGTGAAAGGGCAGGGGCCTGGGAGCAGTACTTC.

The chain joins TRBV7-9 to TRBJ2-7; TRBD2 matches at 14 bases. The CDR3 consists of 16 residues. J was trimmed by 2 bases and V by 4 bases; bases with no gene match: 4. Germline loops: CDR1 SEHNR, CDR2 FQNEAQ (reference sequence). CDR3 sequence reads: CASSSTSGGATYEQYF. Here the CDR3 DNA reads TGTGCCAGCAGCTCGACTAGCGGGGGGGCCACCTACGAGCAGTACTTC.

This chain uses TRBV11-3 with TRBJ2-6; 9 bases are shared with TRBD2. V was clipped by 5 bases and J by 0 bases; unmatched bases: 5. Germline values: CDR1 SGHNT, CDR2 YENEEA. This CDR3 contains 17 residues. DNA of the CDR3: TGTGCCAGCAGCACGGGTAGCGGGAGCTCTGGGGCCAACGTCCTGACTTTC. Amino acid sequence: CASSTGSGSSGANVLTF.

In the case of this clone: One end of the junction varies from germline; a read error may be responsible. The rearrangement joins TRBV28 to TRBJ2-2; D is ambiguous. The CDR3 spans 12 residues. From germline, CDR1 is MDHEN and CDR2 SYDVKM. The CDR3 reads CASNLYTGELFF. CDR3 DNA sequence: TGTGCCAGCAATTTATACACCGGGGAGCTGTTTTTT.

V usage is TRBV7-9 and J usage is TRBJ1-1; no firm D call. The germline CDR1 and CDR2 sequences are SEHNR and FQNEAQ (reference sequence). This CDR3 is 12 amino acids long. Trimming pared 1 base from V and 8 bases from J, leaving 8 bases between. The CDR3, as DNA: TGTGCCAGCAGCTTAGAGAGAGGGGAAGCTTTCTTT. It yields the protein CASSLERGEAFF.

The CDR3 region has the DNA TGTGCCAGCAGCTTGCGGGAGACAGGGGGAGGCGGCTACACCTTC. This sequence encodes CASSLRETGGGGYTF. The V and J genes are TRBV5-6 and TRBJ1-2, with TRBD1 matching 9 bases. This CDR3 has 15 amino acids. V lost 1 base, J lost 8 bases, and 9 bases stayed unmatched. Germline CDR1 is SGHDT and CDR2 is YYEEEE.

In its sample, this clone was seen a few times. V gene TRBV28 combines with J gene TRBJ2-7; D is unresolved. Germline V CDR1 and CDR2: MDHEN, SYDVKM. The CDR3 spans 11 residues. The germline V and J ends were trimmed by 5 bases and 2 bases, with 4 bases remaining between them. CDR3 in amino acids: CASSTAYEQYF. In DNA, the CDR3 is TGTGCCAGCAGTACGGCCTACGAGCAGTACTTC.